The 28 T cell receptor beta chains below come from one sample, sequenced in a study of T-cell reconstitution after alpha-beta-depleted transplantation in children. Preparation of the TCRbeta library involved a method that used unique molecular identifiers. MiXCR, applied by TCRdb to the PCR reads, yields one record per CDR3 protein. The sample records roughly 500,000 distinct CDR3 sequences, roughly 18% being singletons. The source material was PBMCs from the stem cell graft donor, sampled from the stem cell graft. All receptors derive from a human donor who donated a stem cell graft to a child with acute lymphoblastic leukemia.

Only a few counts were recorded for this clonotype. The rearrangement joins TRBV9 to TRBJ2-7, with 10 positions matching TRBD2. Germline CDR1 is SGDLS and CDR2 is YYNGEE. This CDR3 region has 13 residues. Trimming at V came to 4 bases and at J to 12 bases, leaving 10 bases not matched to a gene. CDR3 in amino acids: CASSTSGTSVLYF. CDR3 nucleotide sequence: TGTGCCAGCAGCACTTCCGGGACTAGCGTCCTGTACTTC.

This clonotype was seen a handful of times. The V call is TRBV4-1, the J call TRBJ1-5; 8 nucleotides match TRBD1. The CDR3 runs to 15 residues. Looked up from germline, CDR1 is MGHRA and CDR2 is YSYEKL. The V segment lost 4 bases and the J segment 5 bases; nucleotides outside the gene matches: 7. The CDR3 reads CASSLQGARDQPQHF. The CDR3 DNA follows: TGCGCCAGCAGCCTCCAGGGGGCGAGGGATCAGCCCCAGCATTTT.

This clonotype has only a few counts. The chain links TRBV11-2 to TRBJ1-1; 8 bases match TRBD1. The V and J ends lost 3 bases and 6 bases, in that order; junction bases with no gene match: 15. This CDR3 has 17 residues. CDR1 is SGHAT, CDR2 FQNNGV, per germline. DNA of the CDR3: TGTGCCAGCAGCTTTGAGAGGCAGGGGGCCCCCCTCGCTGAAGCTTTCTTT. It encodes CASSFERQGAPLAEAFF. The whole variable domain, filled in from reference TRBV11-2 and TRBJ1-1, reads EAGVAQSPRYKIIEKRQSVAFWCNPISGHATLYWYQQILGQGPKLLIQFQNNGVVDDSQLPKDRFSAERLKGVDSTLKIQPAKLEDSAVYLCASSFERQGAPLAEAFFGQGTRLTVV.

The chain couples TRBV13 to TRBJ2-6; 7 bases are a match to TRBD2. Germline V gene lookup returns CDR1 PRHDT and CDR2 FYEKMQ (reference sequence). With 5 bases clipped from V and 3 bases from J, the junction kept 7 bases outside the gene matches. The CDR3 has 16 amino acids. The CDR3 coding sequence is TGTGCCAGCAGCCCACCCGGGAGGCTTGGGGCCAACGTCCTGACTTTC. Amino acid sequence: CASSPPGRLGANVLTF.

The sample holds a few counts of this clonotype. V usage is TRBV20-1 and J usage is TRBJ2-7; 10 bases fit TRBD2. Losses at the gene ends were 5 bases for V and 1 base for J; bases not matched to a gene: 5. The germline V gene encodes CDR1 DFQATT and CDR2 SNEGSKA (reference sequence). This CDR3 contains 14 residues. The CDR3 loop reads CSASSGSASYEQYF. CDR3 in DNA: TGCAGTGCTTCTAGCGGGAGTGCGTCCTACGAGCAGTACTTC.

This clonotype was observed a few times. This chain joins TRBV29-1 and TRBJ2-2; 7 nucleotides match TRBD2. Germline V lookup: CDR1 SQVTM, CDR2 ANQGSEA. V lost 6 bases and J lost 4; bases outside the gene matches: 11. The CDR3 is 15 amino acids. The CDR3 DNA reads TGCAGCGTCCGGTCCGGGACGGGGGGCACCGGGGAGCTGTTTTTT. It yields the protein CSVRSGTGGTGELFF.

This clonotype was found a few times. J is TRBJ1-5 and V is TRBV2; possibly TRBD1 for D (5 bases). With 6 bases removed from V and 1 base from J, the gap between germline ends came to 16 bases. Germline V CDR1 and CDR2: SNHLY, FYNNEI. The CDR3 is made up of 16 amino acids. CDR3 protein: CASRRGSGTSNQPQHF. In DNA, the CDR3 is TGTGCCAGCAGACGCGGGTCAGGGACCAGCAATCAGCCCCAGCATTTT.

This clonotype was picked up a small number of times. V usage is TRBV6-5 and J usage is TRBJ2-1; 10 positions match TRBD2. The length of the CDR3 is 18 residues. V lost 4 bases and J lost 1; bases outside the gene matches: 10. CDR1 is MNHEY, CDR2 SVGAGI, per germline. CDR3: CASSLTSGRAISYNEQFF. The CDR3 nucleotides read TGTGCCAGCAGTTTAACCAGCGGGAGGGCCATATCCTACAATGAGCAGTTCTTC.

V and J are TRBV7-3 and TRBJ1-6, with 10 bases lining up with TRBD1. The germline CDR1 and CDR2 sequences are SGHTA and FQGTGA. J lost 7 bases, V lost 4 bases, and 1 base had no gene match. CDR3 length: 14 residues. DNA for the CDR3: TGTGCCAGCAGCTCGGGACAGGGGAATTCACCCCTCCACTTT. This translates into CASSSGQGNSPLHF.

The chain combines TRBV20-1 with TRBJ1-1, with no clear D. There are 13 residues in the CDR3. Germline V gives CDR1 DFQATT, CDR2 SNEGSKA (reference sequence). The CDR3 loop is CGIISHTEAEAFF. CDR3 bases: TGCGGCATAATCTCCCATACGGAGGCTGAAGCTTTCTTT.

The chain recombines TRBV5-1 with TRBJ2-2; TRBD2 might be the D (5 bases). From germline, CDR1 is SGHRS and CDR2 YFSETQ. CDR3 size: 16 residues. V lost 1 base to trimming and J lost 1 base, with 11 bases between them. The CDR3 sequence is CASSLRSAGNTGELFF. CDR3 DNA: TGCGCCAGCAGCTTGAGGAGTGCGGGGAACACCGGGGAGCTGTTTTTT.

The chain couples TRBV27 to TRBJ2-1; the match to TRBD2 covers 11 bases. Losses at the gene ends were 3 bases for V and 4 bases for J; bases not matched to a gene: 11. The CDR3 has 18 amino acids. Germline V CDR1 and CDR2: MNHEY, SMNVEV (reference sequence). CDR3 DNA sequence: TGTGCCAGCAGTTTCCATAGCGGGAGGGCCTCGGTTTACAATGAGCAGTTCTTC. Amino acids: CASSFHSGRASVYNEQFF.

This clonotype was detected a few times. The chain employs TRBV11-2 and TRBJ1-1; 8 bases line up with TRBD1. Germline loops: CDR1 SGHAT, CDR2 FQNNGV. The CDR3 consists of 15 residues. The junction had 8 bases not matched to a gene; V was cut back by 4 bases and J by 4 bases. CDR3 coding DNA: TGTGCCAGCAGCTCCTTGGACAGGGTGGCCACTGAAGCTTTCTTT. This gives the protein CASSSLDRVATEAFF.

This clonotype has a handful of counts. V gene TRBV5-1 combines with J gene TRBJ2-7; D perhaps matches TRBD2 (7 bases). V gave up 7 bases and J gave up 1 base, with 21 bases separating them. The CDR3 has 16 residues. CDR1 is SGHRS, CDR2 YFSETQ, per germline. CDR3 bases: TGCGCCAGCGGGGGGGGCCCGGGAGATATTTCCTACGAGCAGTACTTC. Translation: CASGGGPGDISYEQYF.

The V and J genes are TRBV6-2 or TRBV6-3 and TRBJ2-1; 8 nucleotides align to TRBD2. The junction had 8 bases not matched to a gene; V was cut back by 5 bases and J by 14 bases. The CDR3 is 12 residues long. Germline V gene data show CDR1 as MNHEY and CDR2 as SVGEGT. The CDR3: CASSTPQREKFF. CDR3 nucleotides: TGTGCCAGCAGTACACCGCAGCGGGAGAAGTTCTTC.

V and J are TRBV11-2 and TRBJ2-3; 9 positions match TRBD2. With V trimmed by 1 base and J by 6 bases, 5 bases remained unmatched. CDR3 length: 15 residues. Germline V CDR1 and CDR2: SGHAT, FQNNGV. Written as DNA, the CDR3 is TGTGCCAGCAGCTTAGCCCGCGGGAGGGCTGATACGCAGTATTTT. It translates to CASSLARGRADTQYF.

V gene TRBV25-1 combines with J gene TRBJ2-3, with D perhaps TRBD1 or TRBD2 (6 bases each). This CDR3 has 15 amino acids. Germline values: CDR1 MGHDK, CDR2 SYGVNS. V was pared by 3 bases and J by 4 bases, with 14 bases between. CDR3 loop: CASSEGAGEADTQYF. In DNA form, the CDR3 reads TGTGCCAGCAGTGAGGGGGCTGGGGAGGCAGATACGCAGTATTTT.

The table lists this clonotype with many counts. V and J are TRBV5-1 and TRBJ1-2, with D perhaps TRBD1 (5 bases). Trimming cost V 0 bases and J 9 bases, with 9 bases left between them. This CDR3 region has 12 residues. Germline lookup yields CDR1 SGHRS and CDR2 YFSETQ. CDR3 in DNA: TGCGCCAGCAGCTTGGTTCGGGGGAGCTACACCTTC. As protein: CASSLVRGSYTF.

The sample holds a few counts of this clonotype. The rearrangement uses TRBV5-1 and TRBJ2-5; 7 bases line up with TRBD1. This CDR3 comprises 15 residues. Germline assignment: CDR1 SGHRS and CDR2 YFSETQ. After removal of 3 bases from V and 0 bases from J, the junction contained 5 bases not matched to a gene. Here the CDR3 reads CASSSTGLDQETQYF. The CDR3 coding sequence is TGCGCCAGCAGCTCGACAGGGTTAGACCAAGAGACCCAGTACTTC.

There are a few counts of this clonotype. The chain links TRBV12-3 or TRBV12-4 to TRBJ2-3, with D maybe TRBD1 (5 bases). The CDR3 has 12 amino acids. V was shortened by 3 bases and J by 7 bases, with 8 bases between the two germline ends. CDR3 loop: CASSFTGHTQYF. For the CDR3, the DNA is TGTGCCAGCAGTTTCACAGGCCATACGCAGTATTTT.

This clonotype turned up a few times. This rearrangement joins TRBV7-3 to TRBJ2-6; tentatively, D is TRBD2 (5 bases). CDR1 is SGHTA and CDR2 is FQGTGA in the germline V gene. V was trimmed by 5 bases and J by 4 bases, leaving 15 bases between them. The CDR3 spans 16 residues. CDR3 protein: CASSLASLGGANVLTF. The CDR3 DNA reads as TGTGCCAGCAGCCTAGCTTCCCTGGGGGGGGCCAACGTCCTGACTTTC.

This clonotype was seen more than once but under ten times. This chain joins TRBV27 and TRBJ1-2; tentatively, D is TRBD1 (5 bases). Germline values: CDR1 MNHEY, CDR2 SMNVEV (reference sequence). The CDR3 consists of 13 residues. Trimming removed 3 bases at V and 7 bases at J, with 12 bases between. CDR3 in DNA: TGTGCCAGCAGTTTTTCGGGACTGAGTGGCTACACCTTC. As protein: CASSFSGLSGYTF.

A few counts support this clonotype. This chain joins TRBV7-3 and TRBJ1-6, with D unresolved. Germline V gives CDR1 SGHTA, CDR2 FQGTGA. V was cut by 1 base and J by 9 bases, with 7 bases left in between. The CDR3 consists of 13 residues. The CDR3 region is CASSLNRGSPLHF. In DNA form, the CDR3 reads TGTGCCAGCAGCTTAAACCGTGGTTCACCCCTCCACTTT.

This clonotype was detected only a few times. This rearrangement joins TRBV4-2 to TRBJ2-7, with D perhaps matching TRBD1 or TRBD2 (5 bases each). The V end lost 7 bases, the J end lost 2 bases, and 24 bases lay between the germline ends. The CDR3 runs 17 residues. Germline V lookup: CDR1 LGHNA, CDR2 YNFKEQ. CDR3 sequence reads: CASNGPSPGTGTYEQYF. In DNA form, the CDR3 reads TGTGCCAGCAACGGGCCCTCTCCCGGGACGGGGACCTACGAGCAGTACTTC.

This clonotype was counted many times. CDR3 protein: CASRMAGETQYF. The CDR3 DNA reads as TGTGCCAGCAGGATGGCGGGAGAGACCCAGTACTTC. This sequence joins TRBV7-3 and TRBJ2-5; possible D gene TRBD2, 5 bases. Germline V gives CDR1 SGHTA, CDR2 FQGTGA. V dropped 6 bases and J dropped 4 bases, with 9 bases sitting between them. The CDR3 consists of 12 residues. The full variable domain, in which reference TRBV7-3 and TRBJ2-5 provide the parts outside the CDR3, is GAGVSQTPSNKVTEKGKYVELRCDPISGHTALYWYRQSLGQGPEFLIYFQGTGAADDSGLPNDRFFAVRPEGSVSTLKIQRTERGDSAVYLCASRMAGETQYFGPGTRLLVL.

A few counts support this clonotype. The CDR3 reads CASSPGQVANYGYTF. The CDR3 coding sequence is TGCGCCAGCAGCCCGGGACAGGTAGCTAACTATGGCTACACCTTC. The gene calls are TRBV4-1 and TRBJ1-2; TRBD1 aligns across 8 bases. Unmatched junction bases numbered 4, after V lost 4 bases and J lost 0 bases. Germline loops: CDR1 MGHRA, CDR2 YSYEKL. The CDR3 contains 15 residues.

The chain combines TRBV5-4 with TRBJ1-1, with D perhaps matching TRBD1 (5 bases). Germline lookup yields CDR1 SGHNT and CDR2 YYREEE (reference sequence). There are 14 residues in the CDR3. V was clipped by 4 bases and J by 1 base, with 11 bases between them. The CDR3 sequence: CASSLGLRNTEAFF. The DNA of the CDR3 is TGTGCCAGCAGCCTGGGACTCAGGAACACTGAAGCTTTCTTT.

The V gene is TRBV5-1, the J gene TRBJ1-2; no reliable D call. The CDR3 is made up of 14 amino acids. The germline gives CDR1 SGHRS, CDR2 YFSETQ. The germline V and J ends were trimmed by 4 bases and 2 bases, with 12 bases remaining between them. CDR3 sequence reads: CASSPASGNYGYTF. In nucleotides, the CDR3 is TGCGCCAGCAGCCCCGCAAGCGGGAACTATGGCTACACCTTC. Filled out from reference TRBV5-1 and TRBJ1-2, the complete variable domain reads KAGVTQTPRYLIKTRGQQVTLSCSPISGHRSVSWYQQTPGQGLQFLFEYFSETQRNKGNFPGRFSGRQFSNSRSEMNVSTLELGDSALYLCASSPASGNYGYTFGSGTRLTVV.